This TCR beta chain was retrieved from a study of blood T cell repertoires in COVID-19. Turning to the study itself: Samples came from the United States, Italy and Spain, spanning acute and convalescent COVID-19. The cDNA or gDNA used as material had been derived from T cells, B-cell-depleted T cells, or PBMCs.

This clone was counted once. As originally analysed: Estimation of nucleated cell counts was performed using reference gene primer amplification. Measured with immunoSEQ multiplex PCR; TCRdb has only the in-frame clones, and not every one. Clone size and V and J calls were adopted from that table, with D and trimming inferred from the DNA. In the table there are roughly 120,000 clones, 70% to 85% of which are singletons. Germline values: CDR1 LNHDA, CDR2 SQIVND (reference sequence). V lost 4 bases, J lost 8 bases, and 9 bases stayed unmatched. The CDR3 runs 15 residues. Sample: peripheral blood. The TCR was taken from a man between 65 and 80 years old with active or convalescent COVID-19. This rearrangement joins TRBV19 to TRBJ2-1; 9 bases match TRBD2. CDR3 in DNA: TGTGCCAGTAGTACGACTGGGCGGGGGGGCCATGAGCAGTTCTTC. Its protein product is CASSTTGRGGHEQFF.